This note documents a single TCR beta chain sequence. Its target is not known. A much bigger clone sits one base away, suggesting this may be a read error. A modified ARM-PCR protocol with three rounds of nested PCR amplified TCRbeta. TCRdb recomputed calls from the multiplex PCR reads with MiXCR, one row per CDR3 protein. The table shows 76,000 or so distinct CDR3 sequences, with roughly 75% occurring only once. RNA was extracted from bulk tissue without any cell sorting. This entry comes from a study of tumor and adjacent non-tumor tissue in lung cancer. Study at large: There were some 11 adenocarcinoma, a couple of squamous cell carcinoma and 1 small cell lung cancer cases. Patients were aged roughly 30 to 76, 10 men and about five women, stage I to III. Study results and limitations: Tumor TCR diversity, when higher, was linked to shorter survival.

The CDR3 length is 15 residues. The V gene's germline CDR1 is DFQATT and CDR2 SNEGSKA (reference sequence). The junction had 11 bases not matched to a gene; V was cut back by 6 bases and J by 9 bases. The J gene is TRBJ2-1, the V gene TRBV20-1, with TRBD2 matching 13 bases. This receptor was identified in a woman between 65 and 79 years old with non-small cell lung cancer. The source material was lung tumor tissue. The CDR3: CSARAGTSGTGEQFF. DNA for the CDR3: TGCAGTGCACGGGCCGGGACTAGCGGGACGGGTGAGCAGTTCTTC.